This T cell receptor beta chain was captured in a study of OX40 agonist ivuxolimab in advanced cancers. Germline V gene data show CDR1 as SGHVS and CDR2 as FNYEAQ. This CDR3 spans 11 amino acids. Remarks on this clone: Sequence at one end of the junction differs from germline and may be a read error.

Measured with immunoSEQ multiplex PCR; TCRdb has only the in-frame clones, and not every one. The sample gives some 150,000 clones, approximately 94% of which show up once; approximately 0.99% is in the top ten. The rearrangement joins TRBV7-6 to TRBJ2-7; TRBD1 matches 9 bases. The material sequenced was CD4+ or CD8+ T cells sorted from blood, taken in a trial of the OX40 agonist ivuxolimab. This receptor was identified in an adult with an advanced solid tumor such as melanoma, head and neck, liver or kidney cancer. The CDR3, as DNA: TGTGCCAGCAGTGAAACCGGGACAGGGAACTTC. This gives the protein CASSETGTGNF.